This is a list of T cell receptor beta chains from one sample in a study of technical replicates of blood from a handful of donors. Using immunoSEQ multiplex PCR, the repertoire was profiled, and TCRdb retains in-frame clones only, with some absent. This table holds 85,000 to 100,000 clones, about 94% found once. The source material was T cells isolated from PBMCs. Receptors originate from a human donor in good health. Both conserved end residues are part of each CDR3. The order of the fields is CDR3 length, D gene, V gene, clone size, J gene, CDR3 DNA, CDR3 protein. The D gene is left open where the match is weak. The size of a clone is reported for some rows only, either as once, few or many, or as a class for expanded clones.

>14|.|TRBV7-2|.|TRBJ1-1
TGTGCCAGCACCGTTGGCGGGTTGAACACTGAAGCTTTCTTT
CASTVGGLNTEAFF
>11|.|TRBV4-1|.|TRBJ2-1
TGCGCCAGCAGCCAAGAGGCTGAGCAGTTCTTC
CASSQEAEQFF
>12|.|TRBV5-1|.|TRBJ1-1
TGCGCCAGCCATGAGGGTGGGGCTGAAGCTTTCTTT
CASHEGGAEAFF
>15|.|TRBV9|.|TRBJ2-7
TGTGCCAGCAGCGTAGAGAGCGGTGCCACTCGCGAGCAGTACTTC
CASSVESGATREQYF
>16|TRBD1|TRBV9|.|TRBJ1-5
TGTGCCAGCAGCGAGGGGACAGGGGCGCGGGTTCAGCCCCAGCATTTT
CASSEGTGARVQPQHF
>14|TRBD2|TRBV19|.|TRBJ2-7
TGTGCCAGCACCTCTAGCGGGGGGTCCTACGAGCAGTACTTC
CASTSSGGSYEQYF
>15|.|TRBV28|.|TRBJ1-3
TGTGCCAGCAGAAAACAGGGTTTTTCTGGAAACACCATATATTTT
CASRKQGFSGNTIYF
>13|.|TRBV30|.|TRBJ2-7
TGTGCCTGGAGTTCAGGACAGTCCTACGAGCAGTACTTC
CAWSSGQSYEQYF
>13|.|TRBV28|.|TRBJ2-5
TGTGCCAGCAGTGACAGCGCTGAAGAGACCCAGTACTTC
CASSDSAEETQYF
>15|.|TRBV5-1|.|TRBJ1-1
TGCGCCAGCAGCTTGGGTGCGGGGCGGGCCACTGAAGCTTTCTTT
CASSLGAGRATEAFF
>15|TRBD2|TRBV6-1|.|TRBJ2-1
TGTGCCAGCAGTGAAGCGATCCTAGCGGTCTATGAGCAGTTCTTC
CASSEAILAVYEQFF
>14|TRBD1|TRBV5-1|.|TRBJ1-2
TGCGCCAGCAGCTTAGGACAGGGGAACTATGGCTACACCTTC
CASSLGQGNYGYTF
>16|.|TRBV6-6|once|TRBJ2-1
TGTGCCAGCAGCCTCCAGACAGGTCCGCTTAACAATGAGCAGTTCTTC
CASSLQTGPLNNEQFF
>13|TRBD1|TRBV9|.|TRBJ1-1
TGTGCCAGCAGCGGACAGGGGGATACTGAAGCTTTCTTT
CASSGQGDTEAFF
>18|.|TRBV19|.|TRBJ1-3
TGTGCCAGTAGTACCGGATACAGGGCTGTGGGCTCTGGAAACACCATATATTTT
CASSTGYRAVGSGNTIYF
>15|.|TRBV27|.|TRBJ1-3
TGTGCCAGCAGTTTAGGTGTCGGGACTCTAAACACCATATATTTT
CASSLGVGTLNTIYF
>14|.|TRBV4-1|.|TRBJ1-2
TGCGCCAGCAGCCCCAGGGAGGCGGTCTATGGCTACACCTTC
CASSPREAVYGYTF
>15|.|TRBV11-3|.|TRBJ1-6
TGTGCCAGCAGCTTAGGGCGAAAGCGTAATTCACCCCTCCACTTT
CASSLGRKRNSPLHF
>15|TRBD1|TRBV29-1|.|TRBJ1-2
TGCAGCGTTGCTGCCGGGACAGAGATTCTCTATGGCTACACCTTC
CSVAAGTEILYGYTF
>12|.|TRBV5-6|.|TRBJ1-2
TGTGCCAGCAGCAGAACAGGGTATGGCTACACCTTC
CASSRTGYGYTF
>11|.|TRBV6-1|.|TRBJ1-1
TGTGCCAGCAGTGAGGTGCGAGAAGCTTTCTTT
CASSEVREAFF
>16|TRBD1|TRBV5-6|once|TRBJ1-1
TGTGCCAGCAGCCCATCTTCGGGACAGGGGACAACTGAAGCTTTCTTT
CASSPSSGQGTTEAFF
>15|.|TRBV7-9|.|TRBJ2-3
TGTGCCAGCAGCTTAAGCGGGTTCAGCACAGATACGCAGTATTTT
CASSLSGFSTDTQYF
>16|.|TRBV5-4|.|TRBJ2-5
TGTGCCAGCAGCCGAGGCCCGGGGGAGCACCAAGAGACCCAGTACTTC
CASSRGPGEHQETQYF
>14|.|TRBV29-1|.|TRBJ1-1
TGCAGCGTCCAGATCGGGGGGTCGAACACTGAAGCTTTCTTT
CSVQIGGSNTEAFF
>14|TRBD1|TRBV25-1|.|TRBJ1-3
TGTGCCAGCAGTGACGACAGGGCTGGAAACACCATATATTTT
CASSDDRAGNTIYF
>14|.|TRBV29-1|.|TRBJ2-3
TGCAGCGTTGAAAACCCCCCAGGGATAGATACGCAGTATTTT
CSVENPPGIDTQYF
>15|TRBD1|TRBV5-1|once|TRBJ2-7
TGCGCCAGCAGCTTACAAACAGGGGGCTCCTACGAGCAGTACTTC
CASSLQTGGSYEQYF
>14|.|TRBV4-1|.|TRBJ2-3
TGCGCCAGCAGCCAAGTACTTTATCAAGATACGCAGTATTTT
CASSQVLYQDTQYF
>15|.|TRBV6-5|.|TRBJ2-7
TGTGCCAGCAGTCCCCGCCCCCGACAGTCCTACGAGCAGTACTTC
CASSPRPRQSYEQYF